The 8 T cell receptor beta chains reported below all come from one sample, sequenced in a study of T cell repertoires in cytomegalovirus infection. One entry per CDR3 protein, called by TCRdb with MiXCR from the reads. The sample records 200,000 to 250,000 distinct CDR3 sequences, 6% to 8% being singletons. Material for sequencing was PBMCs. The origin of the receptors is a human donor in good health (CMV status not recorded). Some clones in this sample may be carry-over from other donors' samples.

This clonotype appeared many times. The genes are TRBV6-2 or TRBV6-3 and TRBJ2-7; D is unclear. V was trimmed by 2 bases and J by 3 bases, leaving 8 bases between them. Per the germline V gene, CDR1 is MNHEY and CDR2 is SVGEGT. This CDR3 has 13 amino acids. The CDR3 sequence is CASSYGRYYEQYF. The CDR3 coding sequence is TGTGCCAGCAGTTACGGACGGTACTACGAGCAGTACTTC.

There are many counts of this clonotype. V gene TRBV29-1 combines with J gene TRBJ2-7, with D hard to call. CDR3 length equals 11 residues. Trimming removed 1 base at V and 3 bases at J, with 4 bases between. Looked up from germline, CDR1 is SQVTM and CDR2 is ANQGSEA. CDR3 loop: CSVEVYYEQYF. The CDR3, as DNA: TGCAGCGTTGAAGTCTACTACGAGCAGTACTTC.

The genes are TRBV28 and TRBJ1-5, with 9 bases fitting TRBD1. The CDR3 consists of 15 residues. Germline V gene lookup returns CDR1 MDHEN and CDR2 SYDVKM. Trimming took 2 bases from V and 5 from J; bases not matched to a gene: 4. The CDR3 DNA is TGTGCCAGCAGTTTAACAGGGGGCGCATATCAGCCCCAGCATTTT. As protein: CASSLTGGAYQPQHF.

This clonotype has at least ten counts. The V call is TRBV20-1, the J call TRBJ1-5; D not resolved. Germline V gene lookup returns CDR1 DFQATT and CDR2 SNEGSKA (reference sequence). Trimming left V 0 bases short and J 4 bases short, with 13 bases between. There are 15 residues in the CDR3. The CDR3 region has the DNA TGCAGTGCTAGAGATTCAAGGGAAAGTAATCAGCCCCAGCATTTT. Translation gives CSARDSRESNQPQHF.

The chain uses TRBV20-1 and TRBJ1-2; D possibly corresponds to TRBD1 (5 bases). V was trimmed by 1 base and J by 7 bases, leaving 10 bases between them. This CDR3 is 12 amino acids long. Looked up from germline, CDR1 is DFQATT and CDR2 is SNEGSKA (reference sequence). CDR3 region: CSARAGYAGYTF. In nucleotides, the CDR3 is TGCAGTGCTAGAGCAGGGTACGCTGGCTACACCTTC.

This clonotype was seen at least ten times. The chain links TRBV11-1 to TRBJ2-2, with D tentatively TRBD1 (6 bases). The V gene lost 1 base and the J gene lost 5 bases, with 8 bases spanning the gap. The germline V gene encodes CDR1 SGHAT and CDR2 FQDESV (reference sequence). The CDR3 loop spans 14 amino acids. The CDR3 is CASSLGDITGELFF. The CDR3 coding sequence is TGTGCCAGCAGCTTAGGGGACATTACCGGGGAGCTGTTTTTT.

This clonotype has a handful of counts. The chain has TRBV28 and TRBJ1-2; D not certain. V lost 3 bases, J lost 2 bases, and 10 bases lay in between. The CDR3 spans 14 residues. The germline V gene has CDR1 MDHEN and CDR2 SYDVKM. DNA of the CDR3: TGTGCCAGCAGTTTCCTCGGGCAGAACTATGGCTACACCTTC. Translation gives CASSFLGQNYGYTF.

There are many counts of this clonotype. A junction end diverges from the germline sequence, so it may reflect a read error. The chain's CDR3 is CASGDRGGEQYF. CDR3 coding DNA: TGTGCCAGCGGTGACAGGGGTGGCGAGCAGTACTTC. The chain combines TRBV6-1 with TRBJ2-7, with 8 bases fitting TRBD1. Per germline, CDR1 MNHNS and CDR2 SASEGT. There are 12 residues in the CDR3.